Each of the 2 T cell receptor beta chains below was sequenced from the same sample in a study of Graves' ophthalmopathy and Graves' hyperthyroidism (dated by TCRdb to 2016 to 2019). Data came from an Illumina HiSeq 2000. TCR beta CDR3 regions were amplified from RNA transcripts for repertoire sequencing. A first-round RT-PCR used HTBI primers with the Qiagen OneStep RT-PCR kit, followed by a second-round multiplex PCR, size selection and purification. In TCRdb, the public reads were trimmed at Q25 with fastp and aligned with MiXCR, with productive beta chains retained. When rows share a CDR3 protein, they turn into one entry using the most common DNA and genes. Within this sample are 300,000 or so distinct CDR3 sequences, with 17% of them counted one time only. Of the sample, 9% to 15% is held by the ten largest clones. Sequencing was performed on peripheral blood. The receptor source for this set is an adult man with Graves' ophthalmopathy.

This clonotype occurred many times. The chain couples TRBV6-2 or TRBV6-3 to TRBJ2-7; 9 nucleotides align to TRBD1. This CDR3 spans 18 amino acids. Trimming at V came to 0 bases and at J to 0 bases, leaving 9 bases not matched to a gene. Germline CDR1 MNHEY, CDR2 SVGEGT. CDR3 amino acids: CASSYSNSGQGPSYEQYF. DNA of the CDR3: TGTGCCAGCAGTTACTCGAACTCGGGACAGGGACCCTCCTACGAGCAGTACTTC.

This chain connects TRBV4-3 to TRBJ2-2; TRBD1 or TRBD2 may be the D gene (5 bases each). V shed 3 bases and J shed 0 bases, with 8 bases lying between them. CDR3 length: 15 residues. Germline V gene data show CDR1 as LGHNA and CDR2 as YSLEER. CDR3 loop: CASSQGTTNTGELFF. DNA for the CDR3: TGCGCCAGCAGCCAGGGGACCACGAACACCGGGGAGCTGTTTTTT.